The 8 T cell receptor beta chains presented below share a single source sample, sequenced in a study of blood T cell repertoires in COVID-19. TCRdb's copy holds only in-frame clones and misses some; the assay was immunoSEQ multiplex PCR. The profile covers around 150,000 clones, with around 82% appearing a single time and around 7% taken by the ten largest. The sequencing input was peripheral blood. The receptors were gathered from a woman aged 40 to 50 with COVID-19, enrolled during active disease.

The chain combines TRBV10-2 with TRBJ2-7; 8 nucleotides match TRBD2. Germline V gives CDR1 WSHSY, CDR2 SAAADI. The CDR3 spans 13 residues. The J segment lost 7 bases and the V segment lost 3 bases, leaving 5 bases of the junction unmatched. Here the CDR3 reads CASSELAAAEQYF. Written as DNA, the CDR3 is TGCGCCAGCAGTGAACTAGCGGCAGCGGAGCAGTACTTC.

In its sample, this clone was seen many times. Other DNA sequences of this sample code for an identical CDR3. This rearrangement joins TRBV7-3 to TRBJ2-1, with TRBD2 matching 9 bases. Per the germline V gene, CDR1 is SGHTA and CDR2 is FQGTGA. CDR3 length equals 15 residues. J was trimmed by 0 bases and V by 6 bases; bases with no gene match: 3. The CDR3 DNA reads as TGTGCCAGCAGTCCGACTAGCGGCTCCTACAATGAGCAGTTCTTC. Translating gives CASSPTSGSYNEQFF.

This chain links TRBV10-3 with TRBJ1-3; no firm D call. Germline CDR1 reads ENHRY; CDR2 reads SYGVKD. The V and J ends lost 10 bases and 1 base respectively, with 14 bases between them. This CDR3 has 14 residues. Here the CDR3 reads CATKLPASGNTIYF. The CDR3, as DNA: TGTGCCACCAAACTCCCCGCGTCTGGAAACACCATATATTTT.

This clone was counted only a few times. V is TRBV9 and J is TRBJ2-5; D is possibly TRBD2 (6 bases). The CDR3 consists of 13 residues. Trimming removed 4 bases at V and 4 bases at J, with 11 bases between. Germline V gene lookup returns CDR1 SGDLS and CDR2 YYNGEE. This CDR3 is CASSSGSGETQYF. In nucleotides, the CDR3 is TGTGCCAGCAGCTCCGGGAGTGGAGAGACCCAGTACTTC.

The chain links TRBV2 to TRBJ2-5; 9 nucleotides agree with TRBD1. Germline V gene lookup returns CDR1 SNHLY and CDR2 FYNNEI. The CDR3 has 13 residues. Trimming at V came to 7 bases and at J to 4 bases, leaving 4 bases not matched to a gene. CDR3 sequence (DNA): TGTGCCAGCACTCCGACAGGGGGAGAGACCCAGTACTTC. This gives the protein CASTPTGGETQYF.

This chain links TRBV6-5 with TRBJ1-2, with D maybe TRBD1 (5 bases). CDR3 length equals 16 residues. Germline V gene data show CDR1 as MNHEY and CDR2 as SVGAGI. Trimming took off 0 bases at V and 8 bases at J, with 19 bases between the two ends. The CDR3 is CASSYSSLRGGDGYTF. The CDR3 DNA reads TGTGCCAGCAGTTACTCGTCCCTCCGGGGGGGGGACGGCTACACCTTC.

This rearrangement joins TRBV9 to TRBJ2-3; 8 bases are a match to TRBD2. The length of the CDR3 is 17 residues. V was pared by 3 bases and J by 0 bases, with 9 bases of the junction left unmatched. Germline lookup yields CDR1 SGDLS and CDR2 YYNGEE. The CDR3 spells CASSEPIAGPSTDTQYF. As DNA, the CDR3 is TGTGCCAGCAGCGAGCCAATAGCGGGACCGAGCACAGATACGCAGTATTTT.

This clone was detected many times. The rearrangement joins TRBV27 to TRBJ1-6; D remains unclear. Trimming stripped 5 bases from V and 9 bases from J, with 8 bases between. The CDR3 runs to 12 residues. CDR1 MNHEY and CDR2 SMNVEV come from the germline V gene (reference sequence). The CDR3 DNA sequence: TGTGCCAGCAGTCTTAACGGTTCACCCCTCCACTTT. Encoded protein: CASSLNGSPLHF.